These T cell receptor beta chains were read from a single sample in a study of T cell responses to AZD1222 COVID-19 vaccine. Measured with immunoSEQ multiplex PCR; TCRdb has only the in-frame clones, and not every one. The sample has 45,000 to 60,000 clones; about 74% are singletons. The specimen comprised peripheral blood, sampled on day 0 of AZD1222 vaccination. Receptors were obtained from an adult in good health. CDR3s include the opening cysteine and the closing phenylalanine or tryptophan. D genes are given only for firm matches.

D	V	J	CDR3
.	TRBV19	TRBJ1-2	CASSIDLLRGYGYTF
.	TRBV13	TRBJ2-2	CASSRKTSGTDTGELFF
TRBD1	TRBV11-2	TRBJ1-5	CASSLGTGGSNQPQHF
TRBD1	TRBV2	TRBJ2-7	CASRIDREGEQYF
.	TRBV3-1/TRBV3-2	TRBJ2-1	CASSQAQANNEQFF
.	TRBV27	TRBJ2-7	CASSSLGTEQYF
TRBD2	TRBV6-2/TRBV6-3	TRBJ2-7	CASSLGGRPPYEQYF
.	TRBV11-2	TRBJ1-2	CASSLGWGDGYTF
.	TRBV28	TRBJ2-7	CASSYQGASYEQYF
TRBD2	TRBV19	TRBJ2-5	CASSIGTRETQYF
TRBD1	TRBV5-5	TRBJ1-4	CASSFSGTVSYRLFF
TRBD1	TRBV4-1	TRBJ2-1	CASSPWTGFNNEQFF
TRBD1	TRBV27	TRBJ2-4	CASSLLGTGALLAKNIQYF
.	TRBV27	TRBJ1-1	CASSFTAGITEAFF
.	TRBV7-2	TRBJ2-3	CASSRSGTSTDTQYF
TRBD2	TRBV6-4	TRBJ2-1	CASRLQCTSGRHEQFF
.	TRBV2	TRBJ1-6	CASSGAPGRPFSSYNSPLHF
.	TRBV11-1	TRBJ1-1	CASSQDGNTEAFF
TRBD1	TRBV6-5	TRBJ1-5	CASNPGQLNQPQHF
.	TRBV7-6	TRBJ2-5	CASNPTGQETQYF
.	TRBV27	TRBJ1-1	CASSLFMWTEAFF
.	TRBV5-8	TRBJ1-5	CASSFDVRTYSNQPQHF
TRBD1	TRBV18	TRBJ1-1	CASSPIGTGVRNTEAFF
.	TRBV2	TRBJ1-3	CASSEIPVGGNTIYF
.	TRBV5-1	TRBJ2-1	CASSLTPSDSYNEQFF
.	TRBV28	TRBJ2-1	CASSFSAEQFF
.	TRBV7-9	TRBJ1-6	CASSQAGTSPLHF
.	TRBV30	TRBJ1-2	CAWSSYGYTF
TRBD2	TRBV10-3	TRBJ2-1	CAISELADEQFF
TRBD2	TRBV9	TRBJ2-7	CASSGGLAGFFYEQYF
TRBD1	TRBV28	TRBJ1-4	CASNQGGMDEKLFF
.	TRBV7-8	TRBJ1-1	CASSLPRGGYMTEAFF
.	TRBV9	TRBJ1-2	CASSVGGSNYGYTF
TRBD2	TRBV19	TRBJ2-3	CASRSRTSGTDTQYF
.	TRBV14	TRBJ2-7	CASSQWDGPYEQYF
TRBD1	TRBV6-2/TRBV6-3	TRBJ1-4	CASSLGQDNEKLFF
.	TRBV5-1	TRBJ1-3	CASSLAGTGNTIYF